These 18 T cell receptor beta chains share one sample of origin, sequenced in a study of T cells in Graves' hyperthyroidism and ophthalmopathy. It was RNA transcripts that yielded the amplified TCR beta CDR3 regions. The study used the HTBI primer set for a first-round RT-PCR of the TCR CDR3. MiXCR, applied by TCRdb to the multiplex PCR reads, yields one record per CDR3 protein. The table lists about 640,000 distinct CDR3 sequences, just under 45% of them singletons. Sequenced input: peripheral blood or thyroid tissue (not recorded which). The source of these receptors is an adult man with Graves' disease, either hyperthyroidism or ophthalmopathy (not recorded which).

J is TRBJ2-7 and V is TRBV4-1, with D unresolved. The length of the CDR3 is 13 residues. Per the germline V gene, CDR1 is MGHRA and CDR2 is YSYEKL. V was shortened by 4 bases and J by 1 base, with 8 bases between the two germline ends. CDR3 amino acids: CASSPSVSYEQYF. The CDR3 DNA reads TGCGCCAGCAGCCCAAGCGTGTCCTACGAGCAGTACTTC.

V usage is TRBV2 and J usage is TRBJ2-3; possible D gene TRBD2, 5 bases. Germline V gives CDR1 SNHLY, CDR2 FYNNEI. Trimming removed 4 bases from V and 4 bases from J, with 9 bases in between. This CDR3 contains 13 residues. The CDR3 nucleotides are TGTGCCAGCAGTGTGGGAGAGGCAGATACGCAGTATTTT. Translated: CASSVGEADTQYF.

CDR3 DNA sequence: TGTGCCAGCAGCCATTTTCCGGCAACAGCGGGAGAGACCCAGTACTTC. Encoded protein: CASSHFPATAGETQYF. The genes are TRBV7-4 and TRBJ2-5, with D perhaps matching TRBD2 (6 bases). The CDR3 contains 16 residues. Germline V gives CDR1 SGHVT, CDR2 SQSDAQ. V was cut by 5 bases and J by 4 bases, with 20 bases left in between.

This clonotype came up many times. The rearrangement links TRBV19 to TRBJ1-1; D is ambiguous. CDR3 length: 13 amino acids. Germline V gene data show CDR1 as LNHDA and CDR2 as SQIVND (reference sequence). V dropped 3 bases and J dropped 5 bases, with 10 bases sitting between them. CDR3 sequence (DNA): TGTGCCAGTAGTATCCGCGTGTCAACTGAAGCTTTCTTT. Translated, it gives CASSIRVSTEAFF.

The chain uses TRBV20-1 and TRBJ1-5; no definite D call. Trimming took 1 base from V and 7 from J, leaving 17 bases between them. This CDR3 is built from 15 residues. Germline lookup yields CDR1 DFQATT and CDR2 SNEGSKA (reference sequence). CDR3 DNA sequence: TGCAGTGCTAGAGTCAACACGGGGTCGGGGCAGCCCCAGCATTTT. It translates to CSARVNTGSGQPQHF.

This clonotype was seen repeatedly, ten times or more. The rearrangement joins TRBV29-1 to TRBJ1-2, with D perhaps TRBD1 (6 bases). The V gene lost 4 bases and the J gene lost 4 bases, with 19 bases spanning the gap. The CDR3 loop spans 15 amino acids. Germline V CDR1 and CDR2: SQVTM, ANQGSEA. CDR3 sequence: CSVVARTAFRYGYTF. The CDR3, as DNA: TGCAGCGTTGTTGCAAGGACAGCCTTTCGCTATGGCTACACCTTC.

This clonotype has a count of ten or more. DNA for the CDR3: TGTGCCAGTAGTATTCGGCAGAAGAACACTGAAGCTTTCTTT. Translated: CASSIRQKNTEAFF. The chain combines TRBV19 with TRBJ1-1; D is unclear. V dropped 3 bases and J dropped 1 base, with 9 bases sitting between them. This CDR3 is built from 14 residues. The germline V gene has CDR1 LNHDA and CDR2 SQIVND (reference sequence).

The CDR3 loop is CATSRNGQSNQPQHF. DNA for the CDR3: TGTGCCACCAGCAGAAACGGACAGAGCAATCAGCCCCAGCATTTT. The chain couples TRBV15 to TRBJ1-5; perhaps TRBD1 as D (6 bases). This CDR3 region has 15 residues. Germline V gene lookup returns CDR1 LNHNV and CDR2 YYDKDF (reference sequence). Trimming removed 2 bases at V and 1 base at J, with 9 bases between.

This clonotype was picked up many times. The chain is built from TRBV2 and TRBJ1-2; no firm D call. With 6 bases removed from V and 2 bases from J, the gap between germline ends came to 10 bases. Germline values: CDR1 SNHLY, CDR2 FYNNEI. The CDR3 runs to 13 residues. The CDR3 nucleotides read TGTGCCAGCAGAGAGATGATAAACTATGGCTACACCTTC. Translating it yields CASREMINYGYTF.

V and J are TRBV24-1 and TRBJ1-2, with a tentative D call TRBD1 (5 bases). The CDR3 is made up of 14 amino acids. Germline V lookup: CDR1 KGHDR, CDR2 SFDVKD. With 5 bases removed from V and 3 bases from J, the gap between germline ends came to 12 bases. For the CDR3, the DNA is TGTGCCACCAGTGGTCCAGGGAGCTACTATGGCTACACCTTC. Amino acid sequence: CATSGPGSYYGYTF.

The chain couples TRBV25-1 to TRBJ1-2, with TRBD1 matching over 7 bases. Germline values: CDR1 MGHDK, CDR2 SYGVNS. The CDR3 totals 19 residues. Unmatched junction bases numbered 17, after V lost 2 bases and J lost 2 bases. CDR3 bases: TGTGCCAGCAGTGAACGTTCCCGGACAGGACCCGCTCTGAACTATGGCTACACCTTC. This sequence encodes CASSERSRTGPALNYGYTF.

The table lists this clonotype with many counts. J is TRBJ1-2 and V is TRBV7-9; D might be TRBD1 (5 bases). The CDR3 runs to 15 residues. Trimming left V 1 base short and J 2 bases short, with 11 bases between. The germline V gene encodes CDR1 SEHNR and CDR2 FQNEAQ (reference sequence). DNA of the CDR3: TGTGCCAGCAGCTTAGATGGGACTGCAAACTATGGCTACACCTTC. Translated: CASSLDGTANYGYTF.

This clonotype came up many times. J is TRBJ1-2 and V is TRBV15, with 7 bases that match TRBD1. V shed 1 base and J 5 bases; nucleotides not matched to a gene: 4. Germline V gene lookup returns CDR1 LNHNV and CDR2 YYDKDF (reference sequence). The CDR3 extends over 14 amino acids. This CDR3 reads CATSRVGQAYGYTF. CDR3 nucleotide sequence: TGTGCCACCAGCAGAGTCGGACAGGCTTATGGCTACACCTTC.

This clonotype came up many times. The chain is built from TRBV29-1 and TRBJ1-3, with TRBD1 as a possible D gene (6 bases). Germline V gives CDR1 SQVTM, CDR2 ANQGSEA. Trimming removed 6 bases at V and 0 bases at J, with 12 bases between. CDR3 length equals 14 residues. The CDR3 DNA reads as TGCAGCGTCGGGACGGACAGCTCTGGAAACACCATATATTTT. Amino acids: CSVGTDSSGNTIYF. The full variable domain, completed using reference TRBV29-1 and TRBJ1-3, is SAVISQKPSRDICQRGTSLTIQCQVDSQVTMMFWYRQQPGQSLTLIATANQGSEATYESGFVIDKFPISRPNLTFSTLTVSNMSPEDSSIYLCSVGTDSSGNTIYFGEGSWLTVV.

The rearrangement joins TRBV6-4 to TRBJ1-2; 9 nucleotides agree with TRBD1. The junction had 6 bases not matched to a gene; V was cut back by 2 bases and J by 8 bases. CDR1 and CDR2 (germline): MRHNA, SNTAGT. The CDR3 sequence is 14 residues long. CDR3 residues: CASSDRTGEGGYTF. As DNA, the CDR3 is TGTGCCAGCAGTGACCGGACAGGGGAGGGCGGCTACACCTTC.

This clonotype was seen repeatedly, ten times or more. J is TRBJ1-1 and V is TRBV2, with D hard to call. The V end was cut by 7 bases, the J end by 1 base, with 13 bases between. Per the germline V gene, CDR1 is SNHLY and CDR2 is FYNNEI. The CDR3 loop spans 14 amino acids. The DNA of the CDR3 is TGTGCCAGCAACATGACGACGAGGAACACTGAAGCTTTCTTT. It yields the protein CASNMTTRNTEAFF.

The chain links TRBV29-1 to TRBJ2-5; D gene uncertain. With 3 bases removed from V and 9 bases from J, the gap between germline ends came to 11 bases. CDR3 length: 11 amino acids. Germline CDR1 SQVTM, CDR2 ANQGSEA. The CDR3: CSVDVGEAQYF. The CDR3 nucleotides are TGCAGCGTTGATGTGGGTGAGGCCCAGTACTTC.

This clonotype appeared a single time. The chain uses TRBV6-5 and TRBJ2-6; TRBD1 is a possible D gene (6 bases). CDR3 size: 17 residues. The V end lost 5 bases, the J end lost 1 base, and 15 bases lay between the germline ends. Germline V gene data show CDR1 as MNHEY and CDR2 as SVGAGI. The CDR3 region has the DNA TGTGCCAGCAGTGACCGACTAACAGGGTCTGGGGCCAACGTCCTGACTTTC. Translated, it gives CASSDRLTGSGANVLTF.